The 6 T cell receptor beta chains given below trace back to one sample, sequenced in a study of blood T cells in healthy people across ages. A second about 6 to 12 cycle PCR used barcoded and J-beta primers. TCRdb fed the 5' RACE reads into MiXCR, producing one record per CDR3 protein. The sample gives some 1.6 million distinct CDR3 sequences, roughly 32% of which show up once; around 11% is in the top ten. The specimen was blood. These receptors were collected from a woman in her 30s in good health.

At least ten counts were recorded for this clonotype. This chain's CDR3 is CSVWGIKGDTQYF. CDR3 coding DNA: TGCAGCGTTTGGGGGATCAAAGGGGATACGCAGTATTTT. The chain uses TRBV29-1 and TRBJ2-3; D tentatively fits TRBD1 or TRBD2 (5 bases each). CDR1 and CDR2 (germline): SQVTM, ANQGSEA. V lost 5 bases, J lost 6 bases, and 15 bases lay in between. The CDR3 is made up of 13 amino acids.

In its sample, this clonotype was seen a few times. This chain connects TRBV10-2 to TRBJ2-3; unclear D gene. V lost 7 bases, J lost 1 base, and 6 bases lay in between. The CDR3 has 12 residues. Germline values: CDR1 WSHSY, CDR2 SAAADI. The CDR3 DNA reads as TGCGCCAGCAAGGTGGGCACAGATACGCAGTATTTT. It specifies CASKVGTDTQYF.

The rearrangement links TRBV5-1 to TRBJ2-5; D may match TRBD1 or TRBD2 (5 bases each). Trimming removed 4 bases from V and 3 bases from J, with 16 bases in between. The CDR3 contains 15 residues. CDR1 is SGHRS, CDR2 YFSETQ, per germline. The CDR3 reads CASSPGASIEETQYF. The CDR3 bases are TGCGCCAGCAGCCCCGGGGCGAGTATAGAAGAGACCCAGTACTTC.

A few counts support this clonotype. This rearrangement joins TRBV24-1 to TRBJ2-1; D is undetermined. Germline V gene sequence: CDR1 KGHDR, CDR2 SFDVKD. V gave up 5 bases and J gave up 8 bases, with 15 bases separating them. CDR3 length equals 14 residues. For the CDR3, the DNA is TGTGCCACCAGTGTCTCTGGCCAGCGCGATGAGCAGTTCTTC. This gives the protein CATSVSGQRDEQFF.

Points on this clonotype: A read error is possible here, since a much larger clone lies one base away. The genes are TRBV5-1 and TRBJ2-5; no clear D gene. This CDR3 has 12 amino acids. Germline V gives CDR1 SGHRS, CDR2 YFSETQ. DNA for the CDR3: TGCGCCAGCAGCGCCCCCACAGAGGCCCAGTACTTC. Protein sequence: CASSAPTEAQYF.

The chain employs TRBV4-1 and TRBJ2-4; D may be TRBD1 or TRBD2 (5 bases each). Judging by the DNA end, TRBJ2-7 fits better; the J call may be wrong. This CDR3 spans 16 amino acids. CDR1 and CDR2 (germline): MGHRA, YSYEKL. In DNA, the CDR3 is TGCGCCAGCAGCCAAGATTTTGGGGGAGCTGCCTACGAGCAGTACTTC. The encoded protein is CASSQDFGGAAYEQYF.